These 32 T cell receptor beta chains share one sample of origin, sequenced in a study of STAT5B mutations in CD4+ large granular lymphocyte leukemia. Sequencing used immunoSEQ multiplex PCR; TCRdb keeps in-frame clones, though not all of them. The sample lists about 21,000 clones, over 70% occurring once. Material: CD4+ T cells from blood buffy coats. All receptors derive from a human donor in good health.

This clone was observed a single time. The rearrangement links TRBV6-6 to TRBJ2-7; TRBD2 is a possible D gene (6 bases). V was trimmed by 0 bases and J by 1 base, leaving 7 bases between them. CDR1 is MNHNY, CDR2 SVGAGI, per germline (reference sequence). The CDR3 extends over 14 amino acids. The CDR3 is CASSYSEGSYEQYF. CDR3 bases: TGTGCCAGCAGTTACTCGGAGGGGTCCTACGAGCAGTACTTC.

The chain carries TRBV19 and TRBJ2-1, with a weak D call TRBD2 (6 bases). The V end was cut by 4 bases, the J end by 15 bases, with 16 bases between. CDR1 and CDR2 (germline): LNHDA, SQIVND (reference sequence). This CDR3 is built from 12 residues. CDR3 region: CASSRETSWVFF. The CDR3 region has the DNA TGTGCCAGTAGTAGGGAGACTAGTTGGGTGTTCTTC.

This clone was counted a few times. This chain connects TRBV5-8 to TRBJ1-5, with 9 bases identical to TRBD1. Trimming took 3 bases from V and 7 from J; bases not matched to a gene: 11. Germline CDR1 SGHTS, CDR2 YDEGEE. The CDR3 is 16 residues long. The CDR3 loop reads CASSSQQGAARQPQHF. The DNA for the CDR3 is TGTGCCAGCAGCTCGCAACAGGGGGCCGCTAGACAGCCCCAGCATTTT.

The chain couples TRBV7-2 to TRBJ2-3; D may correspond to TRBD1 or TRBD2 (5 bases each). Trimming removed 5 bases at V and 0 bases at J, with 12 bases between. The CDR3 totals 15 residues. From germline, CDR1 is SGHTA and CDR2 FQGNSA. Written as DNA, the CDR3 is TGTGCCAGCAGCCCAGGGACGAGGAGCACAGATACGCAGTATTTT. This codes for CASSPGTRSTDTQYF.

The chain is built from TRBV30 and TRBJ1-1; D might be TRBD1 (5 bases). V lost 3 bases and J lost 8, with 10 bases in between. There are 11 residues in the CDR3. Germline V gene data show CDR1 as GTSNPN and CDR2 as SVGIG (reference sequence). The CDR3 is CAWSARGEAFF. In DNA, the CDR3 is TGTGCCTGGAGCGCACGGGGCGAAGCTTTCTTT. Looking up the rest from reference TRBV30 and TRBJ1-1 gives the full variable domain: SQTIHQWPATLVQPVGSPLSLECTVEGTSNPNLYWYRQAAGRGLQLLFYSVGIGQISSEVPQNLSASRPQDRQFILSSKKLLLSDSGFYLCAWSARGEAFFGQGTRLTVV.

This chain joins TRBV2 and TRBJ1-5; a weak D match, TRBD1 (6 bases). The CDR3 loop spans 15 amino acids. The germline gives CDR1 SNHLY, CDR2 FYNNEI. The CDR3 is CASGGQGQSNQPQHF. The CDR3 region has the DNA TGTGCAAGCGGCGGTCAGGGGCAAAGCAATCAGCCCCAGCATTTT.

The gene calls are TRBV11-2 and TRBJ2-7; D is perhaps TRBD2 (5 bases). V shed 4 bases and J shed 9 bases, with 13 bases lying between them. The CDR3 has 12 residues. From germline, CDR1 is SGHAT and CDR2 FQNNGV. CDR3 DNA sequence: TGTGCCAGCAGCTCCTCGATGAGGGTGCAGTACTTC. The encoded protein is CASSSSMRVQYF.

V and J are TRBV7-8 and TRBJ2-7; 8 bases fit TRBD1. The V gene's germline CDR1 is SGHVS and CDR2 FQNEAQ. Germline trimming cut 4 bases from V and 6 bases from J; bases unmatched to any gene: 11. CDR3 length equals 15 residues. DNA for the CDR3: TGTGCCAGCAGCTCTACGCAGGGGGCCTTTATCGAGCAGTACTTC. This gives the protein CASSSTQGAFIEQYF.

This chain uses TRBV6-1 with TRBJ1-6; 7 bases fit TRBD1. This CDR3 contains 16 residues. Germline V CDR1 and CDR2: MNHNS, SASEGT. The junction had 11 bases not matched to a gene; V was cut back by 2 bases and J by 10 bases. CDR3 DNA: TGTGCCAGCAGTGAAATTCCGGGACAGATTTTCTCACCCCTCCACTTT. Translating it yields CASSEIPGQIFSPLHF.

The chain uses TRBV7-2 and TRBJ2-7, with 9 bases fitting TRBD2. The CDR3 is 15 amino acids. Germline V gene lookup returns CDR1 SGHTA and CDR2 FQGNSA. V lost 5 bases to trimming and J lost 5 bases; unmatched junction nucleotides: 10. The CDR3 spells CASSISGLATHEQYF. DNA of the CDR3: TGTGCCAGCAGCATATCGGGACTAGCTACCCACGAGCAGTACTTC. Full variable domain (remainder filled in from reference TRBV7-2 and TRBJ2-7): GAGVSQSPSNKVTEKGKDVELRCDPISGHTALYWYRQSLGQGLEFLIYFQGNSAPDKSGLPSDRFSAERTGGSVSTLTIQRTQQEDSAVYLCASSISGLATHEQYFGPGTRLTVT.

About this clone itself: Other DNA sequences in this sample translate to the same CDR3. The genes are TRBV6-1 and TRBJ1-2; TRBD1 might be the D (5 bases). The CDR3 runs 13 residues. Germline V CDR1 and CDR2: MNHNS, SASEGT. The V gene lost 5 bases and the J gene lost 2 bases, with 9 bases spanning the gap. In nucleotides, the CDR3 is TGTGCCAGCAGTTCGGGGCCCAACTATGGCTACACCTTC. It translates to CASSSGPNYGYTF.

The CDR3 is CSAAKRHEQYF. The CDR3 DNA follows: TGCAGTGCTGCAAAAAGGCACGAGCAGTACTTC. The chain recombines TRBV20-1 with TRBJ2-7, with D hard to call. The CDR3 runs to 11 residues. Germline V CDR1 and CDR2: DFQATT, SNEGSKA (reference sequence). Trimming took off 5 bases at V and 5 bases at J, with 10 bases between the two ends.

For this clone: One junction end disagrees with the germline gene, perhaps due to a read error. The V gene is TRBV7-7, the J gene TRBJ1-1; a weak D match, TRBD1 (5 bases). The length of the CDR3 is 14 residues. The germline V gene has CDR1 SSHAT and CDR2 FNYEAQ (reference sequence). CDR3 coding DNA: TGTGCTAGCAGCCCAATGGGGACGAACACTGAAGCTTTCTTT. This translates into CASSPMGTNTEAFF.

This clone was found a few times. The rearrangement links TRBV27 to TRBJ1-2, with unresolved D. The CDR3 length is 9 residues. Per the germline V gene, CDR1 is MNHEY and CDR2 is SMNVEV (reference sequence). V was clipped by 8 bases and J by 6 bases, with 4 bases between them. CDR3 loop: CASAHGYTF. CDR3 in DNA: TGTGCCAGCGCACATGGCTACACCTTC.

The chain joins TRBV10-3 to TRBJ2-2, with D tentatively TRBD2 (6 bases). The CDR3 is made up of 15 amino acids. The ends were cut back, 7 bases at V and 2 bases at J, with 14 bases in the middle. From germline, CDR1 is ENHRY and CDR2 SYGVKD. CDR3: CAIMSERVNTGELFF. The CDR3 coding sequence is TGTGCCATCATGAGCGAGCGGGTAAACACCGGGGAGCTGTTTTTT.

The rearrangement uses TRBV7-8 and TRBJ1-2, with D maybe TRBD1 (6 bases). The CDR3 has 12 amino acids. V lost 5 bases, J lost 9 bases, and 13 bases lay in between. CDR1 is SGHVS and CDR2 is FQNEAQ in the germline V gene. The CDR3 loop is CASSAIRGSYTF. The CDR3 nucleotides are TGTGCCAGCAGCGCCATCAGGGGCAGCTACACCTTC.

The chain is built from TRBV11-2 and TRBJ2-2, with 9 bases aligning to TRBD2. CDR1 is SGHAT and CDR2 is FQNNGV in the germline V gene. J gave up 4 bases and V 6 bases, and 9 bases lay outside the gene matches. The CDR3 contains 16 residues. The CDR3 protein is CASRRPGLATTGELFF. CDR3 coding DNA: TGTGCCAGCAGGCGACCGGGACTAGCTACCACCGGGGAGCTGTTTTTT.

The V gene is TRBV18, the J gene TRBJ2-1, with 7 bases matching TRBD2. Germline loops: CDR1 KGHSH, CDR2 LQKENI. This CDR3 is 13 amino acids long. The V segment lost 3 bases and the J segment 10 bases; nucleotides outside the gene matches: 6. Written as DNA, the CDR3 is TGTGCCAGCTCACCGAATCAAGCGGGGGAGCAGTTCTTC. This translates into CASSPNQAGEQFF.

The V call is TRBV7-9, the J call TRBJ2-1; 13 bases are a match to TRBD2. With 5 bases clipped from V and 7 bases from J, the junction kept 17 bases outside the gene matches. This CDR3 has 19 amino acids. Germline CDR1 SEHNR, CDR2 FQNEAQ (reference sequence). In nucleotides, the CDR3 is TGTGCCAGCAGCCGGACTAGCGGGAGCACGGAGAGAACTAATAATGAGCAGTTCTTC. Protein sequence: CASSRTSGSTERTNNEQFF.

The DNA for the CDR3 is TGCGCCAGCAGCCTTAGCGGGAGATGGGGCACAGATACGCAGTATTTT. This codes for CASSLSGRWGTDTQYF. V gene TRBV4-1 combines with J gene TRBJ2-3; 9 bases are shared with TRBD2. Per germline, CDR1 MGHRA and CDR2 YSYEKL. V lost 4 bases to trimming and J lost 1 base; unmatched junction nucleotides: 6. The CDR3 runs 16 residues.

The V and J genes are TRBV28 and TRBJ2-1, with TRBD2 matching 7 bases. Germline V gene sequence: CDR1 MDHEN, CDR2 SYDVKM. The CDR3 has 18 amino acids. V lost 5 bases to trimming and J lost 0 bases; unmatched junction nucleotides: 13. The CDR3 sequence is CASSVAGAFRGSYNEQFF. CDR3 DNA: TGTGCCAGCAGTGTTGCGGGAGCTTTTCGTGGCTCCTACAATGAGCAGTTCTTC.

The chain couples TRBV10-3 to TRBJ2-3, with D tentatively TRBD2 (6 bases). CDR1 and CDR2 (germline): ENHRY, SYGVKD. The CDR3 covers 16 residues. V dropped 0 bases and J dropped 5 bases, with 15 bases sitting between them. The CDR3 loop is CAISESSGVILDTQYF. The CDR3, as DNA: TGTGCCATCAGTGAGTCTTCGGGAGTGATTTTAGATACGCAGTATTTT.

In nucleotides, the CDR3 is TGTGCCAGCAGCGCTGGCCTGGGAACTGAAGCTTTCTTT. Encoded protein: CASSAGLGTEAFF. The J gene is TRBJ1-1, the V gene TRBV5-4; D call uncertain. The CDR3 extends over 13 amino acids. The germline V gene encodes CDR1 SGHNT and CDR2 YYREEE (reference sequence). The V end was cut by 4 bases, the J end by 5 bases, with 12 bases between.

This sequence joins TRBV7-2 and TRBJ1-4; D remains unclear. CDR1 and CDR2 from the germline V gene are SGHTA and FQGNSA. V was shortened by 1 base and J by 11 bases, with 17 bases between the two germline ends. This CDR3 is 15 amino acids long. The CDR3 protein is CASSLGPGGGGKLFF. The CDR3 nucleotides read TGTGCCAGCAGCTTAGGACCAGGAGGCGGAGGGAAACTGTTTTTT. Full variable domain (missing parts from reference TRBV7-2 and TRBJ1-4): GAGVSQSPSNKVTEKGKDVELRCDPISGHTALYWYRQSLGQGLEFLIYFQGNSAPDKSGLPSDRFSAERTGGSVSTLTIQRTQQEDSAVYLCASSLGPGGGGKLFFGSGTQLSVL.

V is TRBV28 and J is TRBJ2-7; D might be TRBD1 or TRBD2, each matching 6 bases. The CDR3 is 15 amino acids. V lost 2 bases, J lost 4 bases, and 15 bases lay in between. CDR1 and CDR2 (germline): MDHEN, SYDVKM. CDR3 protein: CASSLGGDTPYEQYF. CDR3 sequence (DNA): TGTGCCAGCAGTTTAGGCGGGGACACCCCATACGAGCAGTACTTC.

This clone occurred once. DNA of the CDR3: TGTGCCAGCAGCTTAGGTCAGGCCTGGCGTAGAGGCTACACCTTC. Amino acids: CASSLGQAWRRGYTF. The chain carries TRBV11-2 and TRBJ1-2, with no clear D. CDR1 SGHAT and CDR2 FQNNGV come from the germline V gene. This CDR3 is 15 amino acids long. V lost 1 base and J 8 bases, leaving 17 bases between the germline ends.

The chain couples TRBV6-6 to TRBJ2-5; tentative D call: TRBD2 (6 bases). The V gene lost 10 bases and the J gene lost 1 base, with 19 bases spanning the gap. The CDR3 is made up of 15 amino acids. Looked up from germline, CDR1 is MNHNY and CDR2 is SVGAGI (reference sequence). The CDR3 nucleotides read TGTGCCACCACAGACCACAGGAGGGCCCAAGAGACCCAGTACTTC. Protein sequence: CATTDHRRAQETQYF.

The chain employs TRBV19 and TRBJ2-1, with 8 nucleotides matching TRBD2. This CDR3 spans 17 amino acids. CDR1 is LNHDA and CDR2 is SQIVND in the germline V gene (reference sequence). V was clipped by 5 bases and J by 15 bases; unmatched bases: 24. CDR3 sequence (DNA): TGTGCCAGTAGTCTCAACGGGGCGGGACTAGGCGGGGATAGCGCGTTCTTC. Protein: CASSLNGAGLGGDSAFF.

V and J are TRBV27 and TRBJ1-2, with TRBD1 identical over 10 bases. Germline values: CDR1 MNHEY, CDR2 SMNVEV (reference sequence). V lost 4 bases to trimming and J lost 4 bases; unmatched junction nucleotides: 9. This CDR3 is built from 16 residues. This CDR3 reads CASSSSGTGVGYGYTF. The CDR3 bases are TGTGCCAGCAGTTCCTCCGGGACAGGGGTCGGCTATGGCTACACCTTC.

The chain couples TRBV6-5 to TRBJ1-4, with D hard to call. Germline-derived CDR1 and CDR2 are MNHEY and SVGAGI. This CDR3 has 15 residues. V was shortened by 8 bases and J by 7 bases, with 20 bases between the two germline ends. In DNA, the CDR3 is TGTGCCAGCCGGCGTGACGGTATTGGGAGTGAAAAACTGTTTTTT. This translates into CASRRDGIGSEKLFF.

A few counts support this clone. The chain carries TRBV11-2 and TRBJ2-7; no firm D call. Trimming cost V 5 bases and J 1 base, with 3 bases left between them. The CDR3 length is 11 residues. The germline V gene has CDR1 SGHAT and CDR2 FQNNGV. The CDR3 sequence is CASSVSYEQYF. In nucleotides, the CDR3 is TGTGCCAGCAGCGTATCCTACGAGCAGTACTTC.

The chain joins TRBV28 to TRBJ2-3; D possibly corresponds to TRBD2 (5 bases). V was trimmed by 6 bases and J by 7 bases, leaving 17 bases between them. The CDR3 is made up of 14 amino acids. Germline loops: CDR1 MDHEN, CDR2 SYDVKM. This CDR3 reads CASRLPNSGNTQYF. CDR3 coding DNA: TGTGCCAGCAGACTACCCAACAGCGGCAATACGCAGTATTTT. Together with reference TRBV28 and TRBJ2-3, the CDR3 gives the full variable domain: DVKVTQSSRYLVKRTGEKVFLECVQDMDHENMFWYRQDPGLGLRLIYFSYDVKMKEKGDIPEGYSVSREKKERFSLILESASTNQTSMYLCASRLPNSGNTQYFGPGTRLTVL.